Listed below are T cell receptor beta chains from one sample, sequenced in a study of T cells in Graves' hyperthyroidism and ophthalmopathy. TCRdb fed the multiplex PCR reads into MiXCR, producing one record per CDR3 protein. The repertoire includes 350,000 to 500,000 distinct CDR3 sequences, roughly 13% of them detected once, and approximately 5.3% sits in the top ten. What was sequenced was blood. The receptors here all came from a woman younger than 30 with Graves' hyperthyroidism. CDR3s include the opening cysteine and the closing phenylalanine or tryptophan. D genes are given only for firm matches. The size entry is marked missing in some rows and otherwise reads once, few, many or a size class.

j_call,v_call,d_call,clone_size,cdr3_aa,cdr3_nt
TRBJ1-5,TRBV2,-,many,CASTRGSVNQPQHF,TGTGCCAGCACGAGAGGGTCGGTCAATCAGCCCCAGCATTTT
TRBJ2-2,TRBV3-1,-,few,CASSQAPGALNTGELFF,TGTGCCAGCAGCCAAGCCCCGGGTGCTCTAAACACCGGGGAGCTGTTTTTT
TRBJ1-1,TRBV5-4,TRBD1,-,CASSPGQGARNTEAFF,TGTGCCAGCAGCCCGGGACAGGGGGCTCGGAACACTGAAGCTTTCTTT
TRBJ2-7,TRBV10-3,TRBD2,-,CAISEGLAGDEQYF,TGTGCCATCAGTGAGGGACTAGCGGGAGACGAGCAGTACTTC
TRBJ2-1,TRBV30,-,many,CAWTSSYNEQFF,TGTGCCTGGACTAGCTCCTACAATGAGCAGTTCTTC
TRBJ1-2,TRBV10-3,-,-,CAISVTSGYTF,TGTGCCATCAGTGTTACATCTGGCTACACCTTC
TRBJ2-1,TRBV3-1,-,many,CASSQVAGARYNEQFF,TGTGCCAGCAGCCAAGTGGCGGGGGCGCGGTACAATGAGCAGTTCTTC
TRBJ2-5,TRBV5-1,-,many,CASSLVYRAQETQYF,TGCGCCAGCAGCTTGGTCTACAGGGCCCAGGAGACCCAGTACTTC
TRBJ1-1,TRBV20-1,TRBD1,-,CSARGVTGGTEAFF,TGCAGTGCTAGAGGGGTGACAGGGGGCACTGAAGCTTTCTTT
TRBJ2-1,TRBV6-1,TRBD2,many,CASRDSGRDEQFF,TGTGCCAGCAGAGATAGCGGGAGGGATGAGCAGTTCTTC
TRBJ1-2,TRBV6-1,TRBD1,-,CASSVDGTGSYGYTF,TGTGCCAGCAGTGTAGATGGGACAGGGAGTTATGGCTACACCTTC
TRBJ1-2,TRBV7-3,TRBD1,many,CASSADRGNGYTF,TGTGCCAGCAGCGCCGACAGGGGGAACGGCTACACCTTC
TRBJ2-7,TRBV7-6,-,many,CASSLTGGVGSYEQYF,TGTGCCAGCAGCTTAACGGGTGGGGTTGGGTCCTACGAGCAGTACTTC
TRBJ1-1,TRBV30,-,many,CAWSLASQGEAFF,TGTGCCTGGAGTTTGGCGAGTCAAGGTGAAGCTTTCTTT
TRBJ2-5,TRBV6-1,TRBD2,many,CASSSGLAGGQETQYF,TGTGCCAGCAGTTCAGGACTAGCGGGGGGTCAAGAGACCCAGTACTTC
TRBJ1-6,TRBV2,-,few,CASREETGLNSPLHF,TGTGCCAGCAGGGAGGAAACAGGGCTTAATTCACCCCTCCACTTT
TRBJ1-4,TRBV11-2,-,many,CASRGVWGTNEKLFF,TGTGCCAGCAGGGGTGTTTGGGGCACTAATGAAAAACTGTTTTTT
TRBJ2-7,TRBV13,-,many,CASSFRGYEQYF,TGTGCCAGCAGCTTTAGAGGCTACGAGCAGTACTTC
TRBJ1-5,TRBV7-2,-,many,CASSSYRNQPQHF,TGTGCCAGCAGCTCGTACAGAAATCAGCCCCAGCATTTT
TRBJ2-1,TRBV20-1,TRBD2,many,CSAPPGLADRYNEQFF,TGCAGTGCGCCGCCCGGACTAGCGGATAGATACAATGAGCAGTTCTTC
TRBJ2-2,TRBV4-1,-,-,CASSPIMPNTGELFF,TGCGCCAGCAGCCCTATAATGCCGAACACCGGGGAGCTGTTTTTT
TRBJ1-4,TRBV5-1,TRBD1,many,CASSRGGTESEKLFF,TGCGCCAGCAGCCGCGGGGGGACAGAAAGTGAAAAACTGTTTTTT
TRBJ2-2,TRBV19,-,-,CASSILGRNTGELFF,TGTGCCAGTAGTATCTTAGGGCGGAACACCGGGGAGCTGTTTTTT
TRBJ2-7,TRBV5-1,-,many,CASSLDGGPASYEQYF,TGCGCCAGCAGCTTGGATGGGGGGCCCGCCTCCTACGAGCAGTACTTC
TRBJ2-1,TRBV28,TRBD2,-,CASSLAGSGTSGGSNEQFF,TGTGCCAGCAGCTTGGCAGGGTCGGGGACTAGCGGAGGCTCTAATGAGCAGTTCTTC
TRBJ2-5,TRBV6-1,-,many,CAVTTRGLLETQYF,TGTGCCGTCACAACAAGGGGGTTGCTGGAGACCCAGTACTTC
TRBJ1-4,TRBV29-1,TRBD1,-,CSVLRDSNEKLFF,TGCAGCGTTTTAAGGGACAGCAATGAAAAACTGTTTTTT
TRBJ2-7,TRBV6-2/TRBV6-3,TRBD2,many,CASAIAGGPYEQYF,TGTGCCAGCGCCATAGCGGGAGGGCCCTACGAGCAGTACTTC
TRBJ2-7,TRBV5-1,TRBD1,-,CASSRGQGSREQYF,TGCGCCAGCAGCAGGGGACAGGGTTCGCGGGAGCAGTACTTC
TRBJ1-3,TRBV30,-,many,CAWERDSWDTIYF,TGTGCCTGGGAGAGGGACTCTTGGGACACCATATATTTT
TRBJ1-4,TRBV10-3,-,-,CAISDRGAADEKLFF,TGTGCCATCAGTGATCGAGGGGCTGCTGATGAAAAACTGTTTTTT
TRBJ2-2,TRBV19,TRBD2,few,CASSARGSGRAIGELFF,TGTGCCAGTAGCGCGCGGGGTAGCGGGAGGGCCATCGGGGAGCTGTTTTTT
TRBJ2-1,TRBV20-1,-,many,CSVTGWGNEQFF,TGCAGTGTGACGGGTTGGGGGAATGAGCAGTTCTTC
TRBJ2-3,TRBV19,TRBD1,-,CASSPLVGQGVVSDTQYF,TGTGCCAGTAGTCCCCTGGTTGGGCAGGGGGTCGTCTCAGATACGCAGTATTTT
TRBJ1-5,TRBV4-1,TRBD1,-,CASSADGTDNQPQHF,TGCGCCAGCAGCGCCGACGGGACAGATAATCAGCCCCAGCATTTT